The clone carrying this T cell receptor beta chain was recorded many times. Its antigen is still unknown. This sample is drawn from a study of T cell repertoires in cytomegalovirus infection. Study context: Public TCR beta signatures marked donors with CMV infection and the matching HLA.

Per the germline V gene, CDR1 is SEHNR and CDR2 is FQNEAQ (reference sequence). The CDR3 spans 16 residues. Germline trimming cut 5 bases from V and 1 base from J; bases unmatched to any gene: 10. MiXCR was run by TCRdb on the reads, yielding one entry per CDR3 protein. This table holds approximately 500,000 distinct CDR3 sequences, approximately 15% found once. Study observations and caveats: Summed public TCR beta family frequency identified CMV carriers bearing the relevant HLA.

The material sequenced was CD8+ T cells from PBMCs. V usage is TRBV7-9 and J usage is TRBJ2-7, with 8 positions matching TRBD1. The source is a human donor in good health (CMV status not recorded). Some clones in this sample may be carry-over from other donors' samples. CDR3 region: CASSGTGKTISYEQYF. The CDR3 coding sequence is TGTGCCAGCAGCGGGACAGGAAAAACCATATCCTACGAGCAGTACTTC.